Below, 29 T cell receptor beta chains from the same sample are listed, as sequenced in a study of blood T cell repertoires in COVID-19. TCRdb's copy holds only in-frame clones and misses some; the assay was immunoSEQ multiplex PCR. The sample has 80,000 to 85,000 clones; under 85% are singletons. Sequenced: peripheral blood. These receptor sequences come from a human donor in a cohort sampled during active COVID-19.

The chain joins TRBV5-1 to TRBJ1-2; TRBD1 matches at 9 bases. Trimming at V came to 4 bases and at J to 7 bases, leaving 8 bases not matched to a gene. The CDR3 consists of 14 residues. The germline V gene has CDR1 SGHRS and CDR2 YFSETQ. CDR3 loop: CASSTGQGRGGYTF. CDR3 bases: TGCGCCAGCAGCACGGGACAGGGAAGGGGTGGCTACACCTTC.

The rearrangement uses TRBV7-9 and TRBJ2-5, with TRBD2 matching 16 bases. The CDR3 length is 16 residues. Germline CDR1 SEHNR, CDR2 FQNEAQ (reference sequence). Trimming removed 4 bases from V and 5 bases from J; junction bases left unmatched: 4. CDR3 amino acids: CASSSGLAGGRETQYF. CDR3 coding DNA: TGTGCCAGCAGCTCGGGACTAGCGGGGGGGCGTGAGACCCAGTACTTC. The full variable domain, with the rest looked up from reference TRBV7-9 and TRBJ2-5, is DTGVSQNPRHKITKRGQNVTFRCDPISEHNRLYWYRQTLGQGPEFLTYFQNEAQLEKSRLLSDRFSAERPKGSFSTLEIQRTEQGDSAMYLCASSSGLAGGRETQYFGPGTRLLVL.

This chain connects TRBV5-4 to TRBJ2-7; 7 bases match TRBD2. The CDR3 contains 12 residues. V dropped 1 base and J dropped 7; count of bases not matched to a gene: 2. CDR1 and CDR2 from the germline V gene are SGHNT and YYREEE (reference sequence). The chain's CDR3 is CASSLLGGEQYF. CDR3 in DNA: TGTGCCAGCAGCTTGCTGGGAGGGGAGCAGTACTTC.

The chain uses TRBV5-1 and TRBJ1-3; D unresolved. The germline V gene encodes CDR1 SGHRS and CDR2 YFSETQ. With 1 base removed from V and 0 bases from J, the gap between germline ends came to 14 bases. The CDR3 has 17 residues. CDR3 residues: CASSLWTGMSSGNTIYF. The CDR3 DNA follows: TGCGCCAGCAGCTTGTGGACCGGGATGAGCTCTGGAAACACCATATATTTT.

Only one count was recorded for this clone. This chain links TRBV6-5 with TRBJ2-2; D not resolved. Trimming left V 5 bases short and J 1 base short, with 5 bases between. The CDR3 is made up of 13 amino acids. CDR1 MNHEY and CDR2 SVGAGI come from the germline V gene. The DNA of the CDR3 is TGTGCCAGCAGTCGTTGGAACACCGGGGAGCTGTTTTTT. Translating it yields CASSRWNTGELFF.

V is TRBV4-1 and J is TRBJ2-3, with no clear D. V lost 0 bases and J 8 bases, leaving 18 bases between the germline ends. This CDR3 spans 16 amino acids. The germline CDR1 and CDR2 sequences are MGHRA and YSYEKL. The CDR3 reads CASSQDYRGSRVTQYF. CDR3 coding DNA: TGCGCCAGCAGCCAAGATTACCGTGGTTCACGGGTTACGCAGTATTTT.

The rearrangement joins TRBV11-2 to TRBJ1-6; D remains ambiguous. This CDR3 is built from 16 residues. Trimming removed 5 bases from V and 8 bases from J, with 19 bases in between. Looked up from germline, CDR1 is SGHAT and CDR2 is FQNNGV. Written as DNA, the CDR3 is TGTGCCAGCAGCCTCGGGTGGAAGGGAGGGCATTCACCCCTCCACTTT. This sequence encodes CASSLGWKGGHSPLHF.

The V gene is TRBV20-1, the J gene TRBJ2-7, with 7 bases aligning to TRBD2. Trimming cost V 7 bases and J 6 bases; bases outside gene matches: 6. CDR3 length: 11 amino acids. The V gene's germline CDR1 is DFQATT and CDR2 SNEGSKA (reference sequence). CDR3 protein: CSVLTSSEQYF. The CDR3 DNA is TGCAGTGTTCTGACTAGCTCCGAGCAGTACTTC.

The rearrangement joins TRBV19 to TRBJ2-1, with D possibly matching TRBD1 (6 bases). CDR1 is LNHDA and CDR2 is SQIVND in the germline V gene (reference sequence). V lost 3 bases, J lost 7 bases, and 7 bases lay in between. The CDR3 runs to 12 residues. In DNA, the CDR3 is TGTGCCAGTAGTATTACAGGGAATGAGCAGTTCTTC. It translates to CASSITGNEQFF.

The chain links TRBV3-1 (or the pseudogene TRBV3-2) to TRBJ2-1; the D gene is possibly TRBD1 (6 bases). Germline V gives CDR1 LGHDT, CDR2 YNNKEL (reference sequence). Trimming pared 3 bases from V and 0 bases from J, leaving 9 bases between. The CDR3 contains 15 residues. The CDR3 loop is CASSQGASSYNEQFF. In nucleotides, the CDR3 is TGTGCCAGCAGCCAGGGGGCCTCCTCCTACAATGAGCAGTTCTTC.

DNA for the CDR3: TGTGCCAGCAGCCGGACTAGCGGCCCCTCCGTCATTCAGTACTTC. Encoded protein: CASSRTSGPSVIQYF. The V and J genes are TRBV2 and TRBJ2-4, with 10 bases identical to TRBD2. The germline V gene has CDR1 SNHLY and CDR2 FYNNEI. This CDR3 region has 15 residues. After removal of 6 bases from V and 9 bases from J, the junction contained 11 bases not matched to a gene.

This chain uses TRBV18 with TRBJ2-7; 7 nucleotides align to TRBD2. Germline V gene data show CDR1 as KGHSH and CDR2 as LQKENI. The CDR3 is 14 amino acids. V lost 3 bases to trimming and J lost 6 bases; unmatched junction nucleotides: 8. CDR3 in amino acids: CASSPPSGGGEQYF. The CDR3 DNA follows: TGTGCCAGCTCACCTCCCTCGGGGGGTGGCGAGCAGTACTTC.

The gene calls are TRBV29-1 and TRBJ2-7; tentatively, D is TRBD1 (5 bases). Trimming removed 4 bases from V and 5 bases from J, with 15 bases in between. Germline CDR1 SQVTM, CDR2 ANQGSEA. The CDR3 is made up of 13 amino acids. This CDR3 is CSVGGRVADEQYF. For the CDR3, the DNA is TGCAGCGTTGGGGGCAGGGTCGCGGACGAGCAGTACTTC.

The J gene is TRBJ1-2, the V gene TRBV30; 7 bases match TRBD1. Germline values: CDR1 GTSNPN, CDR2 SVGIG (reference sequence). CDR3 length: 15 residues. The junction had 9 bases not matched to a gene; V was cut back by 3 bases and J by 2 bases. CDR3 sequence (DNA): TGTGCCTGGAGCGGACAGGCTCCCTACAACTATGGCTACACCTTC. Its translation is CAWSGQAPYNYGYTF.

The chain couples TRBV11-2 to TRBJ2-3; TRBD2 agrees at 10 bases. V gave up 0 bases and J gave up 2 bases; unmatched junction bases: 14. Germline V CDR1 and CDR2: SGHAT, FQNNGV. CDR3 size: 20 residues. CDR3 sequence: CASSLDFGGLAGVPTDTQYF. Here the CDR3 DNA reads TGTGCCAGCAGCTTAGACTTTGGGGGCCTAGCGGGGGTCCCCACAGATACGCAGTATTTT.

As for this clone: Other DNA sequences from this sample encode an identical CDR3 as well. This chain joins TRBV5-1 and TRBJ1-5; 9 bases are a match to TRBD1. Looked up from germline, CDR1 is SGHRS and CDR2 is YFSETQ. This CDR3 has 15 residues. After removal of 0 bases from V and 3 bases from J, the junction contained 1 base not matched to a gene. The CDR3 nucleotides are TGCGCCAGCAGCTTGGGGGACAGGGCCAATCAGCCCCAGCATTTT. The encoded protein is CASSLGDRANQPQHF.

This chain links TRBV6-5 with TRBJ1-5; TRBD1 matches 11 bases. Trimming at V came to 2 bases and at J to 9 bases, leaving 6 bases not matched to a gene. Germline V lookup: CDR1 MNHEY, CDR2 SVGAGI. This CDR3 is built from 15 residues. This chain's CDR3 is CASSYPRDRGSPQHF. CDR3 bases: TGTGCCAGCAGTTACCCCCGGGACAGGGGGTCGCCCCAGCATTTT.

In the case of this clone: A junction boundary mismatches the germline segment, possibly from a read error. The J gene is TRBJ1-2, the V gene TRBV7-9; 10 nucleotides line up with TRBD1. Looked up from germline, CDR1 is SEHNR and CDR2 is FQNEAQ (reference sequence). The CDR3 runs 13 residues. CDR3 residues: CASRPPGQGPFPF. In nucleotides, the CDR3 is TGTGCCAGCAGACCACCGGGACAGGGGCCCTTCCCCTTC. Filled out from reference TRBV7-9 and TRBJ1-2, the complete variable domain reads DTGVSQNPRHKITKRGQNVTFRCDPISEHNRLYWYRQTLGQGPEFLTYFQNEAQLEKSRLLSDRFSAERPKGSFSTLEIQRTEQGDSAMYLCASRPPGQGPFPFGSGTRLTVV.

The CDR3 DNA follows: TGTGCCAGCAGCGTCACGACAGGCTCCCAAGAGACCCAGTACTTC. It codes for CASSVTTGSQETQYF. V and J are TRBV7-9 and TRBJ2-5, with D possibly TRBD1 on 6 matching bases. CDR1 is SEHNR, CDR2 FQNEAQ, per germline (reference sequence). V was shortened by 5 bases and J by 1 base, with 14 bases between the two germline ends. The CDR3 length is 15 residues. The full variable domain, with the rest looked up from reference TRBV7-9 and TRBJ2-5, is DTGVSQNPRHKITKRGQNVTFRCDPISEHNRLYWYRQTLGQGPEFLTYFQNEAQLEKSRLLSDRFSAERPKGSFSTLEIQRTEQGDSAMYLCASSVTTGSQETQYFGPGTRLLVL.

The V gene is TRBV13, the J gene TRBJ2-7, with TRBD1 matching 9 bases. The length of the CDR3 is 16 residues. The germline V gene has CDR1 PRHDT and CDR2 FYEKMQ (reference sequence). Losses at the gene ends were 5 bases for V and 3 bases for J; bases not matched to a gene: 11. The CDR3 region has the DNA TGTGCCAGCAGCCCGACGTTTTCGGGACAGGGCTACGAGCAGTACTTC. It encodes CASSPTFSGQGYEQYF.

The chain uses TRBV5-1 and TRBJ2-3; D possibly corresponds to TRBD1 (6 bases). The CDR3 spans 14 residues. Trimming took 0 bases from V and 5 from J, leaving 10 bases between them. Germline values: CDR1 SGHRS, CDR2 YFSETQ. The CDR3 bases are TGCGCCAGCAGCTTGGCGCGGACAGTAGATACGCAGTATTTT. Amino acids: CASSLARTVDTQYF.

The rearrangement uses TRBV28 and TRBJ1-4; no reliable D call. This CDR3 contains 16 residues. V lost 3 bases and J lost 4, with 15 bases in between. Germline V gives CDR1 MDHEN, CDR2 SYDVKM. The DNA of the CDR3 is TGTGCCAGCAGTTTCTCGGGTCAGCCGGATAATGAAAAACTGTTTTTT. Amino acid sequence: CASSFSGQPDNEKLFF.

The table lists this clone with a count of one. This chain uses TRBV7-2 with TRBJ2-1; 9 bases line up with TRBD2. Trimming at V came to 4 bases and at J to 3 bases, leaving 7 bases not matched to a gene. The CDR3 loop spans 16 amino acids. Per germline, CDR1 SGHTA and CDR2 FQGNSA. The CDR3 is CASSSRLAGSYNEQFF. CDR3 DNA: TGTGCCAGCAGCTCCCGCCTAGCGGGGAGCTACAATGAGCAGTTCTTC. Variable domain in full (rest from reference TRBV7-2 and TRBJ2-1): GAGVSQSPSNKVTEKGKDVELRCDPISGHTALYWYRQSLGQGLEFLIYFQGNSAPDKSGLPSDRFSAERTGGSVSTLTIQRTQQEDSAVYLCASSSRLAGSYNEQFFGPGTRLTVL.

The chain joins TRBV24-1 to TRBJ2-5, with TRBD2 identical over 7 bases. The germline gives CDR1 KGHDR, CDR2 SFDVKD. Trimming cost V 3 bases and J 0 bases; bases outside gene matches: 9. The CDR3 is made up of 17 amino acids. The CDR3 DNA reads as TGTGCCACCAGTGATACAAGACTAGCTGGGTACCAAGAGACCCAGTACTTC. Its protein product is CATSDTRLAGYQETQYF.

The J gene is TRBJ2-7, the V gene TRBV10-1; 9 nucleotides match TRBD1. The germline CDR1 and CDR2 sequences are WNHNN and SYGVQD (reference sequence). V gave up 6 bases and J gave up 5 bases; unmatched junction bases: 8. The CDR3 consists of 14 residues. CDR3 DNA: TGCGCCAGCAGCCGGGACAGGGAGCGCGACGAGCAGTACTTC. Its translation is CASSRDRERDEQYF.

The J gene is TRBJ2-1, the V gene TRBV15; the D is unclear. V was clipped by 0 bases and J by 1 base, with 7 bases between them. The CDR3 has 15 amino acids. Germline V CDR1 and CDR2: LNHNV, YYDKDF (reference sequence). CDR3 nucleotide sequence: TGTGCCACCAGCAGAGACGCAGGTTCCTACAATGAGCAGTTCTTC. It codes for CATSRDAGSYNEQFF.

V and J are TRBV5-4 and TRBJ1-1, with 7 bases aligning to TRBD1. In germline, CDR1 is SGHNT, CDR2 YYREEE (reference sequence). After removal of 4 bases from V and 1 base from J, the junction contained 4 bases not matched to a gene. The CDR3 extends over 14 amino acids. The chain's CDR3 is CASSPRTGNTEAFF. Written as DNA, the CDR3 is TGTGCCAGCAGCCCTAGGACAGGGAACACTGAAGCTTTCTTT.

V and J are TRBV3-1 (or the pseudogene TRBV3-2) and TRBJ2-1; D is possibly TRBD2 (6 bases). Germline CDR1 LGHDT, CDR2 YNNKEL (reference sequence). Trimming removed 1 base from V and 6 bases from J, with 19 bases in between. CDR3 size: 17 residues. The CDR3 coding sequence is TGTGCCAGCAGCCAAGTCTCATTTCGGGGGAATTTCAATGAGCAGTTCTTC. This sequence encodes CASSQVSFRGNFNEQFF.

CDR3 region: CASSKINRNTEAFF. The CDR3 region has the DNA TGTGCCAGCAGTAAAATAAACAGAAACACTGAAGCTTTCTTT. The chain combines TRBV6-5 with TRBJ1-1; D call uncertain. Germline V gives CDR1 MNHEY, CDR2 SVGAGI. This CDR3 has 14 residues. Trimming took 5 bases from V and 2 from J, leaving 12 bases between them.